Each of the 29 T cell receptor beta chains below was sequenced from the same sample in a study of T cell responses to AZD1222 COVID-19 vaccine (dated by TCRdb to the early 2020s). The method behind the library was the immunoSEQ multiplex PCR assay. Held by TCRdb, this immuneACCESS table contains in-frame sequences only and omits some clones. Under half of the omission traces to an unresolved V gene where checked; the cause of the rest is unknown. Here the sample has under 200,000 clones; 88% occur a single time. The leading ten clones occupy approximately 26% of the sample. This specimen's time point label, interpreted: about 28 days (+/-7) after the second vaccine dose. The specimen was peripheral blood, collected 28 days after the second AZD1222 dose. The origin of the receptors is an adult who received the AZD1222 COVID-19 vaccine.

The chain recombines TRBV6-1 with TRBJ2-1, with a tentative D call TRBD1 (7 bases). Germline CDR1 and CDR2: MNHNS and SASEGT. Deletions cut 4 bases from V and 0 bases from J, with 19 bases between. CDR3 length: 18 amino acids. The CDR3 region is CASSVGTTQGGSYNEQFF. CDR3 nucleotides: TGTGCCAGCAGTGTCGGGACAACGCAGGGGGGCTCCTACAATGAGCAGTTCTTC.

This clone has a single count. CDR3 region: CASSFPKSQGIAYGYTF. The CDR3 DNA reads TGTGCCAGCAGCTTTCCGAAATCACAGGGGATCGCCTATGGCTACACCTTC. This chain connects TRBV7-9 to TRBJ1-2, with TRBD1 matching over 7 bases. Trimming removed 3 bases from V and 4 bases from J; junction bases left unmatched: 14. Germline CDR1 is SEHNR and CDR2 is FQNEAQ (reference sequence). This CDR3 has 17 residues.

The rearrangement links TRBV6-5 to TRBJ1-2, with a tentative D call TRBD1 (6 bases). V was clipped by 0 bases and J by 8 bases, with 13 bases between them. Germline CDR1 is MNHEY and CDR2 is SVGAGI. This CDR3 contains 14 residues. CDR3 in amino acids: CASSYSSGARGYTF. CDR3 in DNA: TGTGCCAGCAGTTACTCGTCAGGGGCAAGAGGCTACACCTTC.

V usage is TRBV4-3 and J usage is TRBJ1-2; D is ambiguous. Germline loops: CDR1 LGHNA, CDR2 YSLEER. This CDR3 is built from 16 residues. The germline V and J ends were trimmed by 0 bases and 4 bases, with 15 bases remaining between them. The CDR3 protein is CASSQDLTQPFYGYTF. DNA for the CDR3: TGCGCCAGCAGCCAAGATCTTACTCAACCCTTCTATGGCTACACCTTC.

The gene calls are TRBV15 and TRBJ1-3; D gene unclear. Trimming cost V 2 bases and J 7 bases, with 6 bases left between them. The CDR3 length is 12 residues. Germline lookup yields CDR1 LNHNV and CDR2 YYDKDF (reference sequence). This chain's CDR3 is CATSRSGNTIYF. The CDR3 region has the DNA TGTGCCACCAGCAGATCCGGGAACACCATATATTTT.

This chain joins TRBV4-1 and TRBJ1-4; D may be TRBD1 (6 bases). V was pared by 0 bases and J by 0 bases, with 23 bases between. The CDR3 has 21 amino acids. CDR1 is MGHRA and CDR2 is YSYEKL in the germline V gene. CDR3 residues: CASSQEMGWGRTSATNEKLFF. The CDR3 nucleotides read TGCGCCAGCAGCCAAGAGATGGGTTGGGGGCGGACCTCTGCAACTAATGAAAAACTGTTTTTT.

This chain links TRBV4-2 with TRBJ2-5; 9 bases match TRBD2. This CDR3 region has 14 residues. CDR1 is LGHNA, CDR2 YNFKEQ, per germline. The junction had 3 bases not matched to a gene; V was cut back by 0 bases and J by 7 bases. This CDR3 is CASSQDWREGTQYF. The CDR3 DNA reads TGTGCCAGCAGCCAAGACTGGCGGGAGGGGACCCAGTACTTC.

This clone was seen just once. V and J are TRBV27 and TRBJ2-2; 12 positions match TRBD2. J lost 3 bases, V lost 5 bases, and 4 bases had no gene match. Looked up from germline, CDR1 is MNHEY and CDR2 is SMNVEV (reference sequence). The CDR3 spans 16 residues. The CDR3 loop reads CASSPGTSGYTGELFF. DNA of the CDR3: TGTGCCAGCAGTCCGGGGACTAGCGGGTACACCGGGGAGCTGTTTTTT.

The chain employs TRBV28 and TRBJ2-3, with 8 bases identical to TRBD1. Unmatched junction bases numbered 3, after V lost 3 bases and J lost 1 base. The germline CDR1 and CDR2 sequences are MDHEN and SYDVKM. This CDR3 has 15 amino acids. DNA of the CDR3: TGTGCCAGCAGTTTGGGGGGACAGGGCACAGATACGCAGTATTTT. Translation gives CASSLGGQGTDTQYF.

This clone appeared once. This chain connects TRBV15 to TRBJ2-5; no reliable D call. The CDR3 is 15 amino acids. Trimming shortened V by 0 bases and J by 6 bases, and 14 bases separated the two germline ends. Germline V lookup: CDR1 LNHNV, CDR2 YYDKDF (reference sequence). This chain's CDR3 is CATSRDLRYVKTQYF. The CDR3 nucleotides read TGTGCCACCAGCAGAGATCTAAGATATGTAAAGACCCAGTACTTC.

This chain joins TRBV7-9 and TRBJ2-7; tentatively, D is TRBD2 (7 bases). The CDR3 covers 14 residues. V lost 5 bases and J lost 0, with 11 bases in between. CDR1 and CDR2 from the germline V gene are SEHNR and FQNEAQ (reference sequence). The CDR3 coding sequence is TGTGCCAGCAGCCGGGGGGCAAGCTCCTACGAGCAGTACTTC. Translation gives CASSRGASSYEQYF. The full variable domain, with the rest looked up from reference TRBV7-9 and TRBJ2-7, is DTGVSQNPRHKITKRGQNVTFRCDPISEHNRLYWYRQTLGQGPEFLTYFQNEAQLEKSRLLSDRFSAERPKGSFSTLEIQRTEQGDSAMYLCASSRGASSYEQYFGPGTRLTVT.

The J gene is TRBJ1-4, the V gene TRBV30; maybe TRBD1 (6 bases). Per the germline V gene, CDR1 is GTSNPN and CDR2 is SVGIG (reference sequence). With 1 base removed from V and 6 bases from J, the gap between germline ends came to 15 bases. The CDR3 is 15 residues long. CDR3 loop: CAWSGGVGGDEKLFF. CDR3 DNA sequence: TGTGCCTGGAGTGGGGGCGTGGGGGGCGATGAAAAACTGTTTTTT.

The J gene is TRBJ1-5, the V gene TRBV18; maybe TRBD1 (6 bases). Trimming cost V 0 bases and J 7 bases, with 13 bases left between them. Germline-derived CDR1 and CDR2 are KGHSH and LQKENI. The CDR3 length is 15 residues. DNA for the CDR3: TGTGCCAGCTCACCACCGTCAGGGGAAAGGCAGCCCCAGCATTTT. Translation: CASSPPSGERQPQHF.

The chain has TRBV11-1 and TRBJ1-2; 7 bases are a match to TRBD1. The CDR3 consists of 14 residues. V gave up 5 bases and J gave up 5 bases; unmatched junction bases: 8. Germline lookup yields CDR1 SGHAT and CDR2 FQDESV (reference sequence). CDR3 DNA sequence: TGTGCCAGCAGCGGTCCGGGACAGCTATATGGCTACACCTTC. Its translation is CASSGPGQLYGYTF.

V gene TRBV9 combines with J gene TRBJ2-3; a weak D match, TRBD1 (6 bases). Between the trimmed V and J ends, which lost 0 bases and 2 bases, there was a span of 10 bases. CDR1 and CDR2 (germline): SGDLS, YYNGEE. This CDR3 comprises 15 residues. CDR3 residues: CASSVGGQITDTQYF. The CDR3 DNA reads as TGTGCCAGCAGCGTAGGGGGACAAATCACAGATACGCAGTATTTT.

This clone was detected a few times. The chain combines TRBV27 with TRBJ2-7; 8 nucleotides align to TRBD2. Germline V gene sequence: CDR1 MNHEY, CDR2 SMNVEV (reference sequence). J gave up 2 bases and V 2 bases, and 5 bases lay outside the gene matches. The CDR3 runs 15 residues. CDR3 loop: CASSLQAGATYEQYF. The CDR3 DNA follows: TGTGCCAGCAGTTTACAAGCGGGAGCCACCTACGAGCAGTACTTC.

This chain links TRBV11-2 with TRBJ2-3; D not certain. CDR3 length: 14 amino acids. The germline gives CDR1 SGHAT, CDR2 FQNNGV. The V and J ends lost 1 base and 4 bases respectively, with 9 bases between them. For the CDR3, the DNA is TGTGCCAGCAGCTTAGCTCGTTCCTCAGATACGCAGTATTTT. It yields the protein CASSLARSSDTQYF.

The chain combines TRBV21-1 with TRBJ2-7; TRBD1 is the table's D call and was not checked against the DNA. TRBV21-1 is an annotated pseudogene. This CDR3 contains 15 residues. The CDR3 spells CASSRPGHPSYEQYF. The CDR3 coding sequence is TGTGCCAGCAGCAGACCGGGACATCCCTCCTACGAGCAGTACTTC.

This chain uses TRBV5-1 with TRBJ1-2, with 9 bases lining up with TRBD1. The J segment lost 5 bases and the V segment lost 1 base, leaving 6 bases of the junction unmatched. Germline V lookup: CDR1 SGHRS, CDR2 YFSETQ. The length of the CDR3 is 15 residues. The chain's CDR3 is CASSLTGGAGYGYTF. DNA of the CDR3: TGCGCCAGCAGCTTGACAGGGGGCGCGGGATATGGCTACACCTTC.

V usage is TRBV28 and J usage is TRBJ2-6, with D possibly being TRBD1 or TRBD2 (5 bases each). Germline lookup yields CDR1 MDHEN and CDR2 SYDVKM. V was pared by 7 bases and J by 0 bases, with 16 bases between. There are 17 residues in the CDR3. The CDR3 is CASIGEQAISGANVLTF. The CDR3, as DNA: TGTGCCAGCATCGGGGAACAGGCGATCTCTGGGGCCAACGTCCTGACTTTC.

The chain carries TRBV27 and TRBJ2-1; tentatively, D is TRBD1 (6 bases). Deletions cut 7 bases from V and 5 bases from J, with 24 bases between. This CDR3 has 17 residues. Per the germline V gene, CDR1 is MNHEY and CDR2 is SMNVEV (reference sequence). In nucleotides, the CDR3 is TGTGCCAGCATCCTCAAGCCTGGGTTGGGGGCCAACAATGAGCAGTTCTTC. It yields the protein CASILKPGLGANNEQFF.

Written as DNA, the CDR3 is TGCGCCAGCAGCTTCGGCCAGGGAAGCGGGGAGCTGTTTTTT. This codes for CASSFGQGSGELFF. The gene calls are TRBV5-1 and TRBJ2-2; D might be TRBD1 (5 bases). V was shortened by 2 bases and J by 7 bases, with 12 bases between the two germline ends. Germline V CDR1 and CDR2: SGHRS, YFSETQ. The CDR3 runs 14 residues.

V and J are TRBV9 and TRBJ2-6; a weak D match, TRBD1 (6 bases). The germline V gene has CDR1 SGDLS and CDR2 YYNGEE. There are 17 residues in the CDR3. V gave up 4 bases and J gave up 0 bases, with 14 bases separating them. The CDR3 region has the DNA TGTGCCAGCAGCCCTTGGACAGAAAACTCTGGGGCCAACGTCCTGACTTTC. Translating gives CASSPWTENSGANVLTF.

This clone came up once. The chain employs TRBV19 and TRBJ2-1, with 7 bases identical to TRBD2. Per germline, CDR1 LNHDA and CDR2 SQIVND (reference sequence). With V trimmed by 7 bases and J by 8 bases, 23 bases remained unmatched. This CDR3 is built from 18 residues. For the CDR3, the DNA is TGTGCCAGTAACCCCGTGCCACGACTAGCCCGCGATCCGCATGAGCAGTTCTTC. Translated, it gives CASNPVPRLARDPHEQFF. Complete variable domain (other parts from reference TRBV19 and TRBJ2-1): DGGITQSPKYLFRKEGQNVTLSCEQNLNHDAMYWYRQDPGQGLRLIYYSQIVNDFQKGDIAEGYSVSREKKESFPLTVTSAQKNPTAFYLCASNPVPRLARDPHEQFFGPGTRLTVL.

The chain couples TRBV10-1 to TRBJ2-1, with D perhaps matching TRBD1 or TRBD2 (5 bases each). The CDR3 spans 15 residues. The ends were cut back, 3 bases at V and 0 bases at J, with 9 bases in the middle. Looked up from germline, CDR1 is WNHNN and CDR2 is SYGVQD (reference sequence). Here the CDR3 DNA reads TGCGCCAGCAGTGATGGGGACCCCTCCTACAATGAGCAGTTCTTC. It translates to CASSDGDPSYNEQFF.

The V call is TRBV18, the J call TRBJ2-7; D is perhaps TRBD1 or TRBD2 (7 bases each). Germline V CDR1 and CDR2: KGHSH, LQKENI. This CDR3 comprises 16 residues. Trimming stripped 3 bases from V and 4 bases from J, with 19 bases between. In nucleotides, the CDR3 is TGTGCCAGCTCACCCCCCGGCAGGGGGGGCGAATACGAGCAGTACTTC. This translates into CASSPPGRGGEYEQYF.

The CDR3, as DNA: TGTGCCAGTAGTAGACAGTATCAGCCCCAGCATTTT. This gives the protein CASSRQYQPQHF. The chain has TRBV19 and TRBJ1-5; D is perhaps TRBD1 (5 bases). The CDR3 totals 12 residues. Per the germline V gene, CDR1 is LNHDA and CDR2 is SQIVND (reference sequence). V lost 4 bases, J lost 5 bases, and 6 bases lay in between. Full variable domain (outside the CDR3, taken from reference TRBV19 and TRBJ1-5): DGGITQSPKYLFRKEGQNVTLSCEQNLNHDAMYWYRQDPGQGLRLIYYSQIVNDFQKGDIAEGYSVSREKKESFPLTVTSAQKNPTAFYLCASSRQYQPQHFGDGTRLSIL.

This chain links TRBV19 with TRBJ1-1; 11 bases agree with TRBD1. The length of the CDR3 is 14 residues. Germline V gives CDR1 LNHDA, CDR2 SQIVND (reference sequence). The V gene end was trimmed by 10 bases and the J gene end by 6 bases; junction bases not matched to a gene: 10. Here the CDR3 reads CATRVGQGVSEAFF. As DNA, the CDR3 is TGTGCCACCAGGGTGGGACAGGGGGTATCTGAAGCTTTCTTT.

This chain uses TRBV19 with TRBJ2-3, with 8 bases fitting TRBD2. Germline V gene lookup returns CDR1 LNHDA and CDR2 SQIVND (reference sequence). V shed 0 bases, J shed 2 bases, and the junction held 13 bases outside the gene matches. This CDR3 region has 19 residues. CDR3 in amino acids: CASSIDWAGGRLSTDTQYF. Here the CDR3 DNA reads TGTGCCAGTAGTATAGATTGGGCGGGAGGACGACTCTCCACAGATACGCAGTATTTT.